The 7 T cell receptor beta chains below were found in one sample sequenced in a study of blood T cell repertoires in COVID-19. TCRdb keeps only in-frame clones here, not all; method: immunoSEQ multiplex PCR. The sample carries 150,000 to 200,000 clones, 60% to 85% recorded once. Specimen: peripheral blood. These receptors originate from a man aged 55 to 69 with acute or convalescent COVID-19.

The chain is built from TRBV24-1 and TRBJ2-5, with no clear D. Germline lookup yields CDR1 KGHDR and CDR2 SFDVKD. V lost 3 bases and J 5 bases, leaving 6 bases between the germline ends. CDR3 length equals 12 residues. The CDR3 DNA reads TGTGCCACCAGTGATGTCGGTGAGACCCAGTACTTC. Protein: CATSDVGETQYF.

This clone was recorded only once. V and J are TRBV4-2 and TRBJ2-3, with 12 bases identical to TRBD2. Trimming removed 0 bases from V and 5 bases from J; junction bases left unmatched: 9. The CDR3 length is 18 residues. In germline, CDR1 is LGHNA, CDR2 YNFKEQ. DNA of the CDR3: TGTGCCAGCAGCCAAGAAGGGCCGCTAGCGGGGGGGCAAGATACGCAGTATTTT. It specifies CASSQEGPLAGGQDTQYF.

This chain connects TRBV4-2 to TRBJ1-2; the D is unclear. This CDR3 is built from 17 residues. Germline CDR1 is LGHNA and CDR2 is YNFKEQ. Trimming removed 0 bases at V and 0 bases at J, with 14 bases between. The CDR3 is CASSQDLSGISNYGYTF. The CDR3 bases are TGTGCCAGCAGCCAAGATCTCTCGGGGATATCTAACTATGGCTACACCTTC.

The chain carries TRBV4-3 and TRBJ1-2; 8 bases line up with TRBD1. The CDR3 is 15 amino acids. V gave up 0 bases and J gave up 7 bases; unmatched junction bases: 7. The germline CDR1 and CDR2 sequences are LGHNA and YSLEER. In DNA, the CDR3 is TGCGCCAGCAGCCAAGATCTTCGGACAGGGAGTGGCTACACCTTC. It encodes CASSQDLRTGSGYTF.

The chain uses TRBV29-1 and TRBJ1-2, with 7 positions matching TRBD1. V lost 6 bases to trimming and J lost 4 bases; unmatched junction nucleotides: 5. This CDR3 has 12 amino acids. The germline V gene encodes CDR1 SQVTM and CDR2 ANQGSEA. DNA of the CDR3: TGCAGCGTGACTTGGGACAGCTATGGCTACACCTTC. Translation gives CSVTWDSYGYTF. The full variable domain, in which reference TRBV29-1 and TRBJ1-2 provide the parts outside the CDR3, is SAVISQKPSRDICQRGTSLTIQCQVDSQVTMMFWYRQQPGQSLTLIATANQGSEATYESGFVIDKFPISRPNLTFSTLTVSNMSPEDSSIYLCSVTWDSYGYTFGSGTRLTVV.

This clone appeared once. The chain carries TRBV6-5 and TRBJ1-2; 7 positions match TRBD1. The V segment lost 5 bases and the J segment 8 bases; nucleotides outside the gene matches: 8. Per the germline V gene, CDR1 is MNHEY and CDR2 is SVGAGI. The CDR3 extends over 13 amino acids. The CDR3 here is CASSREGAGGYTF. CDR3 bases: TGTGCCAGCAGTCGCGAGGGGGCGGGAGGCTACACCTTC.

The V and J genes are TRBV5-4 and TRBJ1-4; 7 positions match TRBD1. Germline V gives CDR1 SGHNT, CDR2 YYREEE (reference sequence). The CDR3 runs to 14 residues. V shed 0 bases and J 8 bases; nucleotides not matched to a gene: 4. As DNA, the CDR3 is TGTGCCAGCAGCTTGGAACAGGGGAGCGAAAAACTGTTTTTT. Protein product: CASSLEQGSEKLFF.